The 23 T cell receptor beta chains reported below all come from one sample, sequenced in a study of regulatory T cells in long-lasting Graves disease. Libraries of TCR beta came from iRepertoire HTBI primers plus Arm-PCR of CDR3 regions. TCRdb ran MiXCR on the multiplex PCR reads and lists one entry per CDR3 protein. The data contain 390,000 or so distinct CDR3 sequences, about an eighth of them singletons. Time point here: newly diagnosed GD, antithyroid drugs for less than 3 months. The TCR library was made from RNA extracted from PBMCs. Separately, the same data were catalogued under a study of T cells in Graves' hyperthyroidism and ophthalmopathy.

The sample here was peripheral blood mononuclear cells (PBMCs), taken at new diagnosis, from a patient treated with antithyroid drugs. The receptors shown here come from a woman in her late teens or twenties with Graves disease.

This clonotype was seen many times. The CDR3 loop is CASSPDGMDTEAFF. CDR3 sequence (DNA): TGTGCCAGCAGCCCCGATGGGATGGACACTGAAGCTTTCTTT. The chain links TRBV6-1 to TRBJ1-1, with D hard to call. The CDR3 has 14 amino acids. V was cut by 6 bases and J by 3 bases, with 14 bases left in between. The germline V gene encodes CDR1 MNHNS and CDR2 SASEGT.

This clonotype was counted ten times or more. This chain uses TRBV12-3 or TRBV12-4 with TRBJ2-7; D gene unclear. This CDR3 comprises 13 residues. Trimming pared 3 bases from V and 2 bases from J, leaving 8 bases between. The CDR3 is CASSFWSAYEQYV. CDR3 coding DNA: TGTGCCAGCAGTTTTTGGTCAGCCTACGAGCAGTACGTC.

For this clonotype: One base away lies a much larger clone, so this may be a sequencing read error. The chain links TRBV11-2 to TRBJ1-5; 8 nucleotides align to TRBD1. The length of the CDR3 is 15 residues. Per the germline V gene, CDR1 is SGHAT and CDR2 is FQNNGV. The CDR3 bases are TGTACCAGCAGCAGCCGACAGGGGATCGGACAGCCCCAGCATTTT. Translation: CTSSSRQGIGQPQHF.

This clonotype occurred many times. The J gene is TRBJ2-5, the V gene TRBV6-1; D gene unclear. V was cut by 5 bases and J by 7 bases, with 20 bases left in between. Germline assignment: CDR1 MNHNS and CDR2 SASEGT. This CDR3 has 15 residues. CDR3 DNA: TGTGCCAGCAGTCCCGCCAACAATTTGGGTGGGACCCAGTACTTC. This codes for CASSPANNLGGTQYF.

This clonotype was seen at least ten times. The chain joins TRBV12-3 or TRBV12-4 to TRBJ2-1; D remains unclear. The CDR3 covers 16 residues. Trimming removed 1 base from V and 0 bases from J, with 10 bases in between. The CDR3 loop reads CASSLGDPSSYNEQFF. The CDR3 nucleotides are TGTGCCAGCAGTTTAGGAGATCCGAGCTCCTACAATGAGCAGTTCTTC.

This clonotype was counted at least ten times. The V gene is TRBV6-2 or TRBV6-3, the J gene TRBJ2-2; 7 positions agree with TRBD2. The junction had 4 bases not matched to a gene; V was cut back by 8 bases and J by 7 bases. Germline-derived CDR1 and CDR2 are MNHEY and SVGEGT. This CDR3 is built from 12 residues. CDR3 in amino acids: CASGLGGGELFF. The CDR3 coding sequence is TGTGCCAGCGGACTAGGCGGCGGGGAGCTGTTTTTT.

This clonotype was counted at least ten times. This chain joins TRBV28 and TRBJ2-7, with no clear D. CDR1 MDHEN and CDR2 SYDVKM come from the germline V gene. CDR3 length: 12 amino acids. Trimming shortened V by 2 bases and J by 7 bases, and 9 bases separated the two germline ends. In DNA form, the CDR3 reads TGTGCCAGCAGTTTAAGGGAAGGGGAGCAGTACTTC. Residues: CASSLREGEQYF. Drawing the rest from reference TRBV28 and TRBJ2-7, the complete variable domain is DVKVTQSSRYLVKRTGEKVFLECVQDMDHENMFWYRQDPGLGLRLIYFSYDVKMKEKGDIPEGYSVSREKKERFSLILESASTNQTSMYLCASSLREGEQYFGPGTRLTVT.

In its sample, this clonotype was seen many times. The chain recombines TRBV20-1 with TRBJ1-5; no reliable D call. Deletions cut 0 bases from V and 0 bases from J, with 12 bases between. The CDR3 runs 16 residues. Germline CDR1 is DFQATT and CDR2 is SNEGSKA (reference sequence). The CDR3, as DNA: TGCAGTGCTAGAGATCGGCAGGCTAATAGCAATCAGCCCCAGCATTTT. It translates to CSARDRQANSNQPQHF.

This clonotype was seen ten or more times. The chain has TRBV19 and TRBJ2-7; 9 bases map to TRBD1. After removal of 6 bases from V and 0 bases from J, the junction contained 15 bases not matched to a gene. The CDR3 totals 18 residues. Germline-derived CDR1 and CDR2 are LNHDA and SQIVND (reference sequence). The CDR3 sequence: CASSSIGGQGPYSYEQYF. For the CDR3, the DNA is TGTGCCAGTAGCTCCATTGGGGGACAGGGACCCTACTCCTACGAGCAGTACTTC.

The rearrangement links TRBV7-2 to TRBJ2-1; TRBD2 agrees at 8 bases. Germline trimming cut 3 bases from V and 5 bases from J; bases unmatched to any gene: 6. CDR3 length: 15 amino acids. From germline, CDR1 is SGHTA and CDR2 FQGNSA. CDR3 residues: CASSFIAGSHNEQFF. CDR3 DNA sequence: TGTGCCAGCAGCTTCATAGCGGGGAGCCACAATGAGCAGTTCTTC.

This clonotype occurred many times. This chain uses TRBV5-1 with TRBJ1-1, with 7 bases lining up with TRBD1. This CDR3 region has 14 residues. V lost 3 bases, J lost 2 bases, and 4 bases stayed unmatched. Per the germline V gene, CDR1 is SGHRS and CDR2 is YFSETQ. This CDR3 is CASSSRDSNTEAFF. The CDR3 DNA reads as TGCGCCAGCAGCTCCCGGGACAGTAACACTGAAGCTTTCTTT.

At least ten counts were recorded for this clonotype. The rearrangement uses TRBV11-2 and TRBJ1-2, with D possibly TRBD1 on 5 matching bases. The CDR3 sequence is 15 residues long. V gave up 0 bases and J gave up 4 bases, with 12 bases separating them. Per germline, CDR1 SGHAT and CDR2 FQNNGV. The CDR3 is CASSLEGLVSYGYTF. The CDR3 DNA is TGTGCCAGCAGCTTAGAGGGGCTTGTTAGCTATGGCTACACCTTC.

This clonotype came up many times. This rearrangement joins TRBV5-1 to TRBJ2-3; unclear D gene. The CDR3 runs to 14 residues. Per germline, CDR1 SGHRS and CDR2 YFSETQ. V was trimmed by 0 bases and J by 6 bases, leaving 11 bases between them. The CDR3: CASSLGYPPDTQYF. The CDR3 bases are TGCGCCAGCAGCTTGGGTTACCCACCGGATACGCAGTATTTT.

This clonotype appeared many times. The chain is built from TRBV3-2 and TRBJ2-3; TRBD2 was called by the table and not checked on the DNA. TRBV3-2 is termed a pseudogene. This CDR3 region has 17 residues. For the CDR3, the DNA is TGTGCCAGCAGCCAAGATCGGCCTAGCGGGGGGACAGATACGCAGTATTTT. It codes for CASSQDRPSGGTDTQYF.

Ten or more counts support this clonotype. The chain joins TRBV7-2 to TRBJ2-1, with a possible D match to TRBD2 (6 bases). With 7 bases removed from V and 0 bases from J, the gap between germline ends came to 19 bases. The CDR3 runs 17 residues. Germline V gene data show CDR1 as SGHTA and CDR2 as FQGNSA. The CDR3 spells CASTLNPGLSSYNEQFF. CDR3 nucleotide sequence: TGTGCCAGCACTCTAAACCCAGGACTAAGCTCCTACAATGAGCAGTTCTTC.

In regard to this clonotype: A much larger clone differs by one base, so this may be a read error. The CDR3 reads CASSQRETYEQYF. CDR3 nucleotide sequence: TGTGCCAGCTCACAAAGGGAAACCTACGAGCAGTACTTC. The chain joins TRBV18 to TRBJ2-7; no reliable D call. Germline CDR1 KGHSH, CDR2 LQKENI. The CDR3 runs to 13 residues. V was clipped by 4 bases and J by 2 bases, with 9 bases between them.

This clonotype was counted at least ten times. CDR3 nucleotide sequence: TGTGCCTGGAGTGTGACTGCAACTAATGAAAAACTGTTTTTT. Protein product: CAWSVTATNEKLFF. The V and J genes are TRBV30 and TRBJ1-4; D remains ambiguous. V dropped 0 bases and J dropped 0 bases, with 5 bases sitting between them. CDR1 is GTSNPN, CDR2 SVGIG, per germline (reference sequence). The CDR3 is 14 amino acids. Based on the CDR3 plus reference TRBV30 and TRBJ1-4, the full variable domain is SQTIHQWPATLVQPVGSPLSLECTVEGTSNPNLYWYRQAAGRGLQLLFYSVGIGQISSEVPQNLSASRPQDRQFILSSKKLLLSDSGFYLCAWSVTATNEKLFFGSGTQLSVL.

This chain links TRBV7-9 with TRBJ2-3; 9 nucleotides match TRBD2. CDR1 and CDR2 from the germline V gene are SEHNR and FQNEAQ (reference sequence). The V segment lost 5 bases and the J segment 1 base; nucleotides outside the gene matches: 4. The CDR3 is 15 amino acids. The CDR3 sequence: CASSPRTSGTDTQYF. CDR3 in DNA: TGTGCCAGCAGCCCGCGGACTAGCGGCACAGATACGCAGTATTTT.

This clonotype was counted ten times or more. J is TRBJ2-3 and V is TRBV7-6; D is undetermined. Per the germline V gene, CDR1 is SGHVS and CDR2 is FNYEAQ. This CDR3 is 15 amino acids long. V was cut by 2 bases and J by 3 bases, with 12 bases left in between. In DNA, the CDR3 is TGTGCCAGCAGCTTAAAGGGTGGTAGGACAGATACGCAGTATTTT. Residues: CASSLKGGRTDTQYF.

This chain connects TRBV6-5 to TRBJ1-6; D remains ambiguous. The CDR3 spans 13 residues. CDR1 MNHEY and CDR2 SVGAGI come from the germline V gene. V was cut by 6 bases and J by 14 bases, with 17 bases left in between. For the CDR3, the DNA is TGTGCCAGCAGCGCACTCAGGTTCGTGGCCCTCCACTTT. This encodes CASSALRFVALHF.

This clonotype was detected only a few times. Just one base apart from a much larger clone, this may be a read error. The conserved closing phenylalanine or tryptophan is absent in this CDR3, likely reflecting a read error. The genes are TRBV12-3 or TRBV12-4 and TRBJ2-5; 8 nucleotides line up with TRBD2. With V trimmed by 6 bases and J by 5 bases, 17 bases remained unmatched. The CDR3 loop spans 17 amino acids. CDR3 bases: TGTGCCAGCAGCCATCGGGAGGGGGGGCGCCCCCTTGAGACCCAGTACTGC. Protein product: CASSHREGGRPLETQYC.

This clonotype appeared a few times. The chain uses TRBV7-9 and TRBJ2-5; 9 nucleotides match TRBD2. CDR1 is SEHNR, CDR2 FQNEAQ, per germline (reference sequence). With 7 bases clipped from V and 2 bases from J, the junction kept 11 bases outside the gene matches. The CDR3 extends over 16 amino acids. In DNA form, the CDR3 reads TGTGCCAGCAACCGGAGAGCGGGGGGCCTACAAGAGACCCAGTACTTC. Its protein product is CASNRRAGGLQETQYF. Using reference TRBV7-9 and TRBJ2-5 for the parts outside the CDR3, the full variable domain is DTGVSQNPRHKITKRGQNVTFRCDPISEHNRLYWYRQTLGQGPEFLTYFQNEAQLEKSRLLSDRFSAERPKGSFSTLEIQRTEQGDSAMYLCASNRRAGGLQETQYFGPGTRLLVL.

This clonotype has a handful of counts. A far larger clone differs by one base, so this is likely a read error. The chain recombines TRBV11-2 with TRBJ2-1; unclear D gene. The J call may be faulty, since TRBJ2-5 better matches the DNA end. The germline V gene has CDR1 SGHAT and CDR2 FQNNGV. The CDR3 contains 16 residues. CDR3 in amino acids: CASSLVISPIQEAQYF. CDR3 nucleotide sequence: TGTGCCAGCAGCTTAGTGATTAGCCCCATACAAGAGGCCCAGTACTTC.